This T cell receptor (beta chain) is from a study of cytomegalovirus exposure and HLA in healthy donors (dated by TCRdb to the late 2010s). Study-level background: An earlier analysis of approximately 590 of the donors reported 250 to 300 Gb of sequence data and 117 million unique TCR beta sequences from about 179 million T cells. About 280 gigabases of sequencing data and approximately 80 million unique TCR sequences were included in an early release covering roughly 600 HLA-typed donors. Among the roughly 400 genotyped donors, around 81% belonged to the genetic ancestry cluster associated with self-reported Caucasian donors. The aim of the study was to test whether cataloging public T cell receptors could identify signatures of past pathogen exposure. The study used immunosequencing to profile the T cell repertoires of under 700 subjects and linked those repertoires to cytomegalovirus serostatus. Besides the first cohort of approximately 710 subjects, a separate validation cohort made up of roughly 130 different subjects was used. To predict cytomegalovirus infection status, the study brought together high-throughput TCR immunosequencing, statistical association of individual TCRs with disease status, and machine learning. A later analysis re-examined previously published TCR beta repertoires from about 670 donors and added high-resolution HLA genotyping to investigate patterns of TCR occurrence. Rather than using new phenotypic data, the later analysis identified candidate immune exposures from TCR beta sequences and from how often those sequences occurred across donors. To decide whether each TCR beta V gene segment behaved as functional or pseudogenic, an earlier analysis of approximately 600 of the donors relied on high-throughput TCR beta sequencing. Donor age, sex, ethnicity and CMV serostatus were compiled together with the repertoire data. In a later genetic analysis, genome-wide SNP genotypes for about three fifths of the roughly 670 donors were used, and that subset was treated as a discovery cohort. All discovery cohort repertoires had been generated using a single sequencing platform. HLA typing covered class I and class II loci at four-digit resolution. Typing coverage varied by locus: about 620-630 donors for A, B, C, DRB1 and DQB1; roughly 520 for DQA1; approximately 570 for DPA1; 400 to 480 for DPB1. Roughly five DR-DQ haplotypes were handled as single units for association and clustering because linkage in the cohort was strong. Across some 400 genotyped donors of the cohort, an average of roughly 250,000 unique TCR beta nucleotide sequences per donor were sequenced, and roughly 17% of those sequences were non-productive.

As concerns this clone: Its antigen is unknown. No much larger clonotype is one base removed from it; base qualities were not supplied.

The cohort was made up of 666 healthy bone marrow donors. At the time of sampling, all cohort members were nominally healthy, though unrecorded immune exposures were likely present. The donor tested CMV seropositive and was one of the 289 seropositive cohort members. A peripheral blood sample was provided by each donor, and peripheral blood mononuclear cells were used for TCR beta sequencing. Genomic DNA was extracted from the blood cell samples with the Qiagen DNeasy Blood Extraction Kit. Based on the germline V gene, the CDR1 and CDR2 sequences are SNHLY and FYNNEI. Here V drops 6 bases and J drops 6 bases, and the junction holds 5 bases not matched to any gene. The CDR3 contains 15 residues, cysteine and phenylalanine counted. The only DNA kept is the CDR3, 45 bases in frame from the first base. The library was prepared using the immunoSEQ multiplex PCR assay. A mixture of 60 forward primers for TCR Vbeta segments and 13 reverse primers for TCR Jbeta segments was used in the multiplex PCR. A multiplex PCR assay on genomic DNA amplified the CDR3 region of rearranged TCR beta genes. Amplified TCR beta libraries were sequenced as 87-base-pair reads on the Illumina HiSeq System. Per the original workflow: A later analysis counted 65 million to 90 million unique TCR beta chains across the 650 to 800 repertoires, and roughly 9.9 million of these chains were shared by at least two donors. Raw reads were error-corrected and collapsed into unique sequences by a nearest-neighbor algorithm in which closely related sequences were merged to remove PCR and sequencing errors. CDR3 sequences were aligned to IMGT reference sequences to assign V, D and J gene segments. For a sequence to be retained, at least a six-nucleotide match to both a V gene segment and a J gene segment was required. A rearrangement counted as productive if the CDR3 had no stop codons and remained in frame with V and J, and every other rearrangement counted as non-productive. Following IMGT convention, CDR3 was defined as the stretch from the second conserved V-encoded cysteine to the conserved J-encoded phenylalanine. In an earlier analysis of more than 550 of the donors, sequences lacking an unambiguous match to a single V gene segment were excluded. An earlier analysis of 500 to 700 of the donors classified V segments as functional when productive rearrangements were above 56.7% and as segregating when the standard deviation between donors was above 5%. A statistical classification framework was built to diagnose cytomegalovirus status from the catalog of TCR beta chain sequences. In a later analysis, TCR nucleotide sequences were compared against IMGT/GENE-DB human TR gene sequences so that V and J genes could be assigned. In a later analysis, CDR3 sequences and most-parsimonious VDJ recombination scenarios were assigned using the TCRdist pipeline. In a later analysis, every TCR beta chain was defined by the combination of its CDR3 amino acid sequence and its V-gene family, and reads without a unique V-gene family were dropped. In a later analysis, fewer than 600 highly shared, low-generation-probability nucleotide sequences were removed to address suspected cross-contamination and a sequencing artifact. For each public chain, a later analysis derived a clonal expansion index from normalized ranks of inferred template counts within each repertoire. A later analysis computed generation probabilities with a VDJ recombination model fitted to out-of-frame rearrangements, and checked the results against IGoR. In a later analysis, TCR-TCR, TCR-HLA and TCR-CMV co-occurrence was scored with hypergeometric tests, and a repertoire-size bias correction was applied to TCR pairs. A later analysis estimated false discovery rates by permuting HLA or CMV assignments 20 times. In a later analysis, co-occurring TCRs were grouped using DBSCAN, and TCRdist sequence similarity was added for clustering within HLA-allele-positive subsets. Co-occurrence clustering excluded repertoires with fewer than 30,000 or more than 120,000 public chains, plus five with anomalous nucleotide sharing. TCRdb stores this immuneACCESS table with in-frame sequences only. Part of the clones is absent; in the studies checked, under half of the shortfall reflects unresolved V genes, and no reason is known for the rest. From that table come the V and J calls and clone size; the DNA was used to work out D and trimming. The sample table holds approximately 130,000 clones, of which roughly 85% were seen once. Together, the top ten hold about 6.7% of the sample.

Paper-wide results and their limitations: A group of highly shared sequence variants was considered likely to be a technical artifact of the sequencing pipeline. In a later analysis, several top co-occurrence clusters were reported to appear linked to parvovirus B19, influenza, CMV and Epstein-Barr virus. Roughly uniform sequencing depth across donors was assumed in presence/absence analyses, although this assumption may not hold. For the cohort, immune exposure information was limited to CMV serostatus. In an earlier analysis of fewer than 750 of the donors, most TCR beta V segments were observed in productive rearrangements about 87% or about 30% of the time, broadly matching IMGT annotations. The cohort was sequenced for TCR beta chains only, and without alpha or paired-chain data the features that could be detected were limited. The study listed 170 or so TCR beta chains as associated with cytomegalovirus. A later analysis found that HLA-associated TCR beta chains were more clonally expanded and had lower generation probabilities than equally common non-associated chains. Most TCR sequences were observed very rarely across donors, whereas some public TCRs were present in many individuals. When HLA alleles, especially DR and DQ, strongly co-occurred, attributing TCR associations to individual alleles was difficult. It was suggested by the authors that the approach could potentially be generalized to other disease states and immunological phenotypes. Linkage disequilibrium might explain the correlated functional status among segregating V segments, but an unknown experimental factor could not be excluded. Seventeen rarely observed V segments, including chromosome 9 orphons, were excluded from the earlier analysis of several hundred of the donors because counts were too low. Because some donors lacked HLA typing at each locus, the association tests relied only on the typed subset. Most CMV-associated TCR beta chains appeared to be HLA-restricted in a later analysis, and the HLA associations seemed to be driven largely by CMV exposure. Cytomegalovirus status was reported to be diagnosed by the classifier with high specificity and sensitivity in both the original and validation cohorts. A further reported finding was that TCR beta sequences accurately predicted the HLA-A and HLA-B alleles for most subjects in the first cohort. Three of the identified cytomegalovirus-associated TCR beta chains were confirmed in vitro to be specific for cytomegalovirus antigens. A later genetic analysis associated a missense DCLRE1C variant with V-gene and J-gene trimming of TCR beta chains, and an independent cohort replicated the association. In a later analysis, the rate of TCR association differed among HLA loci, with DRB1 alleles having the most associated TCRs and HLA-C alleles having the fewest. The 87-base-pair reads could not distinguish some IMGT-functional V segments, including TRBV6-2 and TRBV6-3, so those segments were excluded. A later genetic analysis reported fewer N-insertions in productive TCRs among donors in an Asian-associated ancestry cluster than the approximately 670-donor mean. A later analysis associated 15,000 to 20,000 TCR beta sequences with specific HLA alleles at a false discovery rate of 0.05.

This sequence was found in a woman aged 25 to 39 in good health and CMV-seropositive. The sample comprised PBMCs. The chain links TRBV2 with TRBJ2-1; 13 nucleotides in the junction match TRBD2. The sequenced DNA: TGTGCCAGCAGCCTAGGACTAGCGGGAGTCAATGAGCAGTTCTTC. Its protein is CASSLGLAGVNEQFF.